The rows below give T cell receptor beta chains drawn from one sample of a study of blood T cell repertoires in COVID-19. The assay was immunoSEQ multiplex PCR, and TCRdb's table has in-frame clones only and misses some. Of a few hundred thousand clones in the sample, around 88% were seen once. Sequencing input: PBMCs or T cells enriched from blood (not recorded which). These receptor sequences come from a young woman who had been exposed to COVID-19. CDR3s include the opening cysteine and the closing phenylalanine or tryptophan. D genes are given only for firm matches. Some rows have no size entry. The others give once, few or many, or a class for an expanded clone.

V: TRBV5-6
D: -
J: TRBJ1-1
size: -
CDR3: CASTPGHLNTEAFF
DNA: TGTGCCAGCACCCCGGGACACCTGAACACTGAAGCTTTCTTT

V: TRBV7-2
D: -
J: TRBJ1-4
size: -
CDR3: CASRDLGGLLFF
DNA: TGTGCCAGCAGAGATCTTGGCGGGCTTCTGTTTTTT

V: TRBV4-1
D: -
J: TRBJ2-7
size: -
CDR3: CASSQESQGGREQYF
DNA: TGCGCCAGCAGCCAAGAGTCCCAGGGGGGACGCGAGCAGTACTTC

V: TRBV2
D: -
J: TRBJ1-2
size: -
CDR3: CATGKRAGIYGYTF
DNA: TGTGCCACTGGAAAGCGGGCAGGGATCTATGGCTACACCTTC

V: TRBV29-1
D: TRBD1
J: TRBJ1-5
size: -
CDR3: CRAGTGHQPQHF
DNA: TGCAGAGCTGGGACAGGACATCAGCCCCAGCATTTT

V: TRBV19
D: TRBD1
J: TRBJ1-3
size: -
CDR3: CASSMRGQGGSGNTIYF
DNA: TGTGCCAGTAGTATGAGGGGACAGGGCGGCTCTGGAAACACCATATATTTT

V: TRBV11-2
D: -
J: TRBJ2-7
size: once
CDR3: CASSPTDYEQYF
DNA: TGTGCCAGCAGCCCGACAGACTACGAGCAGTACTTC

V: TRBV12-1
D: -
J: TRBJ1-5
size: -
CDR3: CASSGTPHQPQHF
DNA: TGTGCCAGCAGCGGGACACCCCATCAGCCCCAGCATTTT

V: TRBV27
D: TRBD1
J: TRBJ2-7
size: -
CDR3: CASSGTGGIQQYF
DNA: TGTGCCAGCAGTGGGACAGGGGGCATCCAGCAGTACTTC

V: TRBV6-5
D: -
J: TRBJ1-5
size: few
CDR3: CASTLTELNQPQHF
DNA: TGTGCCAGCACCTTGACAGAACTCAATCAGCCCCAGCATTTT

V: TRBV29-1
D: TRBD1
J: TRBJ1-5
size: -
CDR3: CSVASGTGDQPQHF
DNA: TGCAGCGTGGCCTCCGGGACAGGAGATCAGCCCCAGCATTTT

V: TRBV19
D: TRBD1
J: TRBJ1-2
size: once
CDR3: CASTTRDRAGYTF
DNA: TGTGCCAGTACCACACGGGACAGGGCTGGCTACACCTTC

V: TRBV14
D: -
J: TRBJ1-6
size: -
CDR3: CASSIQGNSPLHF
DNA: TGTGCCAGCTCTATACAGGGTAATTCACCCCTCCACTTT

V: TRBV19
D: -
J: TRBJ1-2
size: -
CDR3: CASSGGVNGYTF
DNA: TGTGCCAGTAGTGGGGGCGTGAATGGCTACACCTTC

V: TRBV3-1/TRBV3-2
D: TRBD1
J: TRBJ2-7
size: -
CDR3: CASSQVGTGSYEQYF
DNA: TGTGCCAGCAGCCAAGTTGGGACAGGGAGCTACGAGCAGTACTTC

V: TRBV6-1
D: -
J: TRBJ2-2
size: -
CDR3: CASREVMSNTGELFF
DNA: TGTGCCAGCAGGGAAGTTATGAGTAACACCGGGGAGCTGTTTTTT

V: TRBV5-1
D: TRBD1
J: TRBJ2-3
size: once
CDR3: CASRRGQGLPDTQYF
DNA: TGCGCCAGCAGGCGGGGACAGGGCCTCCCAGATACGCAGTATTTT

V: TRBV6-2/TRBV6-3
D: TRBD2
J: TRBJ2-7
size: -
CDR3: CASSSGLVTYEQYF
DNA: TGTGCCAGCAGTTCCGGACTAGTCACCTACGAGCAGTACTTC

V: TRBV12-5
D: TRBD1
J: TRBJ1-3
size: -
CDR3: CASGLAQTGGMSVGNTIYF
DNA: TGTGCTAGTGGTTTGGCCCAAACAGGGGGCATGTCGGTTGGAAACACCATATATTTT

V: TRBV11-3
D: -
J: TRBJ1-2
size: -
CDR3: CASSLPSGDYGYTF
DNA: TGTGCCAGCAGCTTACCATCAGGGGACTATGGCTACACCTTC

V: TRBV7-2
D: TRBD2
J: TRBJ2-5
size: -
CDR3: CASSFSGTETQYF
DNA: TGTGCCAGCAGTTTTAGCGGGACGGAGACCCAGTACTTC

V: TRBV9
D: -
J: TRBJ2-1
size: -
CDR3: CASSVAGGAGNEQFF
DNA: TGTGCCAGCAGCGTAGCTGGGGGGGCGGGGAATGAGCAGTTCTTC